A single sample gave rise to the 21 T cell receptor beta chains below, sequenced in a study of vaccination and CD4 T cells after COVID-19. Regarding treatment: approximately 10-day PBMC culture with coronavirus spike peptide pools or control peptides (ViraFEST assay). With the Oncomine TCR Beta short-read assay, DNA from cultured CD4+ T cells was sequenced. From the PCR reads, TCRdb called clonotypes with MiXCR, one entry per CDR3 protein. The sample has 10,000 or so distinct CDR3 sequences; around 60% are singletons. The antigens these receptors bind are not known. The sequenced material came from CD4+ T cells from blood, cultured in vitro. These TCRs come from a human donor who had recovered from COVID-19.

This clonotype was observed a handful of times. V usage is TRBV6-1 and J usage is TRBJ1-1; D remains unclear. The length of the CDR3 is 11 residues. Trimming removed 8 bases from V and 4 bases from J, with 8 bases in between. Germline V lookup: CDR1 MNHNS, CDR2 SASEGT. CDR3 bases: TGTGCCAGCCTCTTGGGCACTGAAGCTTTCTTT. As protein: CASLLGTEAFF.

The CDR3 is CASSPALAGGATQYF. CDR3 nucleotides: TGTGCCAGCTCACCCGCCCTAGCGGGGGGTGCGACCCAGTACTTC. This chain uses TRBV18 with TRBJ2-5, with 11 nucleotides matching TRBD2. The length of the CDR3 is 15 residues. V shed 3 bases and J 7 bases; nucleotides not matched to a gene: 7. Germline V gene lookup returns CDR1 KGHSH and CDR2 LQKENI.

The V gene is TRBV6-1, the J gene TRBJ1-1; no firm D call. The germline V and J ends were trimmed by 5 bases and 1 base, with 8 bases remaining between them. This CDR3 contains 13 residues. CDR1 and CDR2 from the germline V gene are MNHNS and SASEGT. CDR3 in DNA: TGTGCCAGCAGTCCAAGCGGGAACACTGAAGCTTTCTTT. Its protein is CASSPSGNTEAFF.

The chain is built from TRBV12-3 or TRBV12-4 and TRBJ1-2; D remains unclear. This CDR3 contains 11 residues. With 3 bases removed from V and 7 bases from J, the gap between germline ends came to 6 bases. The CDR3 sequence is CASSLGTGYTF. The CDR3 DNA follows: TGTGCCAGCAGTTTGGGTACTGGCTACACCTTC.

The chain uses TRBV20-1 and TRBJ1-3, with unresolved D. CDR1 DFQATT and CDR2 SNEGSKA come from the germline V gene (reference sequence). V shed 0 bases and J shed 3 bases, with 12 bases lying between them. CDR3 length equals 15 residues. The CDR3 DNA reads TGCAGTGCTAGAGATGGGTGGGGAGGTGGAAACACCATATATTTT. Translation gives CSARDGWGGGNTIYF.

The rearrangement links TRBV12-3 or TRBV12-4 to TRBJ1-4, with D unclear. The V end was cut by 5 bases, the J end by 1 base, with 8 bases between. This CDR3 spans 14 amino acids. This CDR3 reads CASSRQVTNEKLFF. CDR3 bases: TGTGCCAGCAGTCGTCAAGTAACTAATGAAAAACTGTTTTTT.

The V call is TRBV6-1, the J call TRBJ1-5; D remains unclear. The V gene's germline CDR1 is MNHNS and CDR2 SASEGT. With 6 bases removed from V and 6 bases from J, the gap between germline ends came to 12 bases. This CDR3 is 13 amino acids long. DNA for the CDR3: TGTGCCAGCAGGCCGAGCGGCATTCAGCCCCAGCATTTT. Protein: CASRPSGIQPQHF.

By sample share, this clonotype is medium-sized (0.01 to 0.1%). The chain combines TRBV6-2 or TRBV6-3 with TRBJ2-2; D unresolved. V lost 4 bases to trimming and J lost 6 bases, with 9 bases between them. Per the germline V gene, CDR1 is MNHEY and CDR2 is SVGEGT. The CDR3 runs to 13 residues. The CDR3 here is CASSLSPPGELFF. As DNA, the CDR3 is TGTGCCAGCAGTTTATCTCCGCCCGGGGAGCTGTTTTTT.

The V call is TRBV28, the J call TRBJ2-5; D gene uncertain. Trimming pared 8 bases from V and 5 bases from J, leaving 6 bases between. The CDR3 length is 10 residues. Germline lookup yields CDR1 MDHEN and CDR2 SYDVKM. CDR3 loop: CASVGETQYF. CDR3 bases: TGTGCCAGCGTTGGGGAGACCCAGTACTTC.

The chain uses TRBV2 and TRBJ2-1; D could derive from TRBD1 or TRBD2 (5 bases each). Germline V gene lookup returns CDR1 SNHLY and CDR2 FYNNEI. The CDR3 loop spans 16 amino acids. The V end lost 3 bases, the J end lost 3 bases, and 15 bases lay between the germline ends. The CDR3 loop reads CASSEAPSGHYNEQFF. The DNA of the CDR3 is TGTGCCAGCAGTGAGGCCCCCAGCGGACACTACAATGAGCAGTTCTTC.

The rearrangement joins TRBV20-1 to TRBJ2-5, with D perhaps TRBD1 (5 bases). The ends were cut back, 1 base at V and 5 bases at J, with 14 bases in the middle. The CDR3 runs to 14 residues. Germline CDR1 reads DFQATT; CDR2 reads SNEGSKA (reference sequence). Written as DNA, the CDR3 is TGCAGTGCTAGAGGAGGCAGGGTGGGGGAGACCCAGTACTTC. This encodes CSARGGRVGETQYF.

The CDR3, as DNA: TGTGCCAGTAGGTTACAGGGGACTAATGAAAAACTGTTTTTT. The encoded protein is CASRLQGTNEKLFF. The chain links TRBV19 to TRBJ1-4, with 7 nucleotides matching TRBD1. Per the germline V gene, CDR1 is LNHDA and CDR2 is SQIVND (reference sequence). V shed 6 bases and J 2 bases; nucleotides not matched to a gene: 3. This CDR3 is 14 amino acids long.

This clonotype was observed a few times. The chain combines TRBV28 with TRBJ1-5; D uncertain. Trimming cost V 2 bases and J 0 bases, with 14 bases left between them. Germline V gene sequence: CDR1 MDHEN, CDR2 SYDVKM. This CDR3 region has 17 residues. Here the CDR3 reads CASSLDPRRYSNQPQHF. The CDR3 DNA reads TGTGCCAGCAGTTTAGACCCTCGGAGGTATAGCAATCAGCCCCAGCATTTT.

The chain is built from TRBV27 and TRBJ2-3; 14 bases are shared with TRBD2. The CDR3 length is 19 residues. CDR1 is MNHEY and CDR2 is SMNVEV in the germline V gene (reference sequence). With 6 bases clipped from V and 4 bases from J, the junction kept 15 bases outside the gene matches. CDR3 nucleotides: TGTGCCAGCAGCCTACGACTAGCGGGGGGGCTTTCTAGCCCAGATACGCAGTATTTT. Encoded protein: CASSLRLAGGLSSPDTQYF.

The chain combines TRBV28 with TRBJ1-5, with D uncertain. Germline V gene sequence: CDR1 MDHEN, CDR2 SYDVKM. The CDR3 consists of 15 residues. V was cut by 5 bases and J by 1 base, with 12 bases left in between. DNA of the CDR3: TGTGCCAGCAGTCCCCTAGGAGGGAGCAATCAGCCCCAGCATTTT. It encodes CASSPLGGSNQPQHF. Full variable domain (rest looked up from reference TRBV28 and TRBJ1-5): DVKVTQSSRYLVKRTGEKVFLECVQDMDHENMFWYRQDPGLGLRLIYFSYDVKMKEKGDIPEGYSVSREKKERFSLILESASTNQTSMYLCASSPLGGSNQPQHFGDGTRLSIL.

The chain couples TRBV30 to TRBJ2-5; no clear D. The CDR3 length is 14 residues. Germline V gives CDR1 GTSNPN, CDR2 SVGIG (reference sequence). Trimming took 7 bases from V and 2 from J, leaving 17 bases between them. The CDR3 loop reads CASTPGPGQETQYF. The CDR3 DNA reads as TGTGCCTCAACCCCTGGTCCCGGGCAAGAGACCCAGTACTTC.

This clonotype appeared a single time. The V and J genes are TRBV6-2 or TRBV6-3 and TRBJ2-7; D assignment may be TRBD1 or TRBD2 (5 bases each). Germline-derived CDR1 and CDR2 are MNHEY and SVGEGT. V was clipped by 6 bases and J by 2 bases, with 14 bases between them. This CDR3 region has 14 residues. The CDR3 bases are TGTGCCAGCAGCCCCTCGGGGCAGGCCTACGAGCAGTACTTC. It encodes CASSPSGQAYEQYF.

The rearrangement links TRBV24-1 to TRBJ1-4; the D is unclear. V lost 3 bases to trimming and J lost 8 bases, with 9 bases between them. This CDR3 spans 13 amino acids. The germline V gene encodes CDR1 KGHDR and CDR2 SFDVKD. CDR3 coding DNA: TGTGCCACCAGTGATGAACAGTGGGAAAAACTGTTTTTT. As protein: CATSDEQWEKLFF.

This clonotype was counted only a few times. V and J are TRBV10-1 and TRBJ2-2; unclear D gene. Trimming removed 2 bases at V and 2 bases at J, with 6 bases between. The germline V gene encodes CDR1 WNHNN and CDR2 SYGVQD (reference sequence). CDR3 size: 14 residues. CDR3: CASSENYNTGELFF. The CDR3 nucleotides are TGCGCCAGCAGTGAGAACTACAACACCGGGGAGCTGTTTTTT.

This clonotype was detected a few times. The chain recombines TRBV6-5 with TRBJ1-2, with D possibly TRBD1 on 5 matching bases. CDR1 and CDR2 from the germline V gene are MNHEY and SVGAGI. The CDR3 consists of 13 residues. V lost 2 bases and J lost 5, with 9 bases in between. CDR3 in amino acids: CASSYGGSYGYTF. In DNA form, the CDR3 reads TGTGCCAGCAGTTACGGGGGAAGTTATGGCTACACCTTC.

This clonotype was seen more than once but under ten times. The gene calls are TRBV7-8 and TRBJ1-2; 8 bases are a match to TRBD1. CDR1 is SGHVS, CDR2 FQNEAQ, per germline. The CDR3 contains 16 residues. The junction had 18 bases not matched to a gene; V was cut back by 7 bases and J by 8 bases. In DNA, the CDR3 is TGTGCCAGCACGCCCGGGACAGGAACTTTTAAAGGCGGCTACACCTTC. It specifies CASTPGTGTFKGGYTF.